This T cell receptor (beta chain) was observed in a study of T-cell memory formation after mild COVID-19. A remark on this clonotype: Its target is unknown.

The CDR3 has 16 residues. CDR1 and CDR2 (germline): SGHKS, YYEKEE (reference sequence). Trimming took 0 bases from V and 0 from J, leaving 9 bases between them. Whole-study results and caveats: Nothing showed for sure that second-wave clones peaking on day 37 were SARS-CoV-2 specific. Several responding clones turned up in pre-infection memory, indicating that cross-reactive memory may have taken part.

The authors produced TCR alpha and TCR beta cDNA libraries with sample barcodes and UMIs by 5'RACE using constant-segment primers. TCRdb called the 5' RACE reads again in MiXCR, with one record for every CDR3 protein. There are tens of thousands of distinct CDR3 sequences in the sample; 5% to 7% occur only once, and 0.7% to 0.85% lies in the top ten. The chain employs TRBV5-5 and TRBJ2-2; D might be TRBD1 (5 bases). Sequenced material: PBMCs or a T cell subset sorted from them (not recorded which). The clonotype comes from an adult who had mild COVID-19 (a few samples of this study predate the infection). Cell type and time point are not known. As DNA, the CDR3 is TGTGCCAGCAGCTTGGCGGCGACAGCGAACACCGGGGAGCTGTTTTTT. It encodes CASSLAATANTGELFF. The full variable domain, completed using reference TRBV5-5 and TRBJ2-2, is DAGVTQSPTHLIKTRGQQVTLRCSPISGHKSVSWYQQVLGQGPQFIFQYYEKEERGRGNFPDRFSARQFPNYSSELNVNALLLGDSALYLCASSLAATANTGELFFGEGSRLTVL.